This T cell receptor beta chain was identified in a study of blood T cell repertoires in COVID-19 (dated by TCRdb to 2018 to 2020). Background for the entire study: Collaborator samples came from the United States, Italy and Spain and covered acute and convalescent phases of COVID-19. The prospective study material was composed of cDNA or gDNA derived from T cells, B-cell-depleted T cells, or PBMCs. The dataset comprised deeply sampled blood TCRbeta repertoires from subjects exposed to, actively infected with, or recovered from COVID-19. The repertoires were made available in a free public database intended to serve as a resource for research on the immune response to SARS-CoV-2. Samples came from the ongoing ImmuneRACE study (first 160 participants) plus 1,254 subjects from 6 global collaborators. A de-identified subject ID, COVID-19 status, age in years and sex were almost always included in the sample metadata. Where available, HLA class I and class II types were taken from metadata supplied by the sample provider and were not determined by assay-based typing. Overall study results and their limits: How much clinical and demographic metadata was included differed by source and by participant, and the metadata was provided uncurated.

From V the trimming removes 8 bases and from J it removes 8 bases, while the gene matches leave 9 bases of the junction unaccounted for. The CDR3 holds 15 amino acids from the cysteine to the phenylalanine. The only DNA kept is the CDR3, 45 bases in frame from the first base. CDR1 is given as PRHDT and CDR2 as FYEKMQ, both from the germline V gene (reference sequence). One collaborating source in Seattle enrolled patients while the patients were actively infected and followed the patients over time throughout the course of disease. Whole blood was collected in K2EDTA tubes by collaborating institutions according to the institutions' own protocols. Collaborator samples were shipped for TCRbeta analysis as frozen whole blood, isolated PBMCs, or DNA extracted from either sample type. TCRbeta CDR3 regions were amplified from genomic DNA by means of the immunoSEQ Assay, a bias-controlled multiplex PCR. On the study's bioinformatics: The number of nucleated cells in each sample was estimated by amplification of reference gene primers within the assay. To quantify the absolute abundance of each unique TCRbeta CDR3 rearrangement, sequence reads were collapsed and filtered. For each sample, productive Simpson clonality was calculated as the square root of Simpson's diversity index across productive rearrangements. TCRdb took over this immuneACCESS table, retaining in-frame rearrangements with V and J assigned. Such tables are incomplete; in checked studies, under half of the missing clones stem from an unresolved V gene, and the remainder is unexplained. V and J calls plus clone size are reproduced from that table; the DNA served to infer D and trimming. A total of some 74,000 clones appear in this sample, approximately 91% of them only once. The ten biggest clones cover 2% to 3% of the sample.

A remark on this clone: This receptor's antigen is unknown. Base qualities are not recorded, but no much larger clone differs from it by a single base.

Input material: peripheral blood. The sequence was obtained from a man in his fifties with COVID-19, enrolled during active disease. The chain links TRBV13 with TRBJ2-1, and 13 junction bases match TRBD2. The nucleotide sequence reads TGTGCCAGCGCGACTAGCGGGAGGTCAATCGATGAGCAGTTCTTC. This is translated as CASATSGRSIDEQFF. Full variable domain (CDR3 extended with the reference TRBV13 and TRBJ2-1 proteins): AAGVIQSPRHLIKEKRETATLKCYPIPRHDTVYWYQQGPGQDPQFLISFYEKMQSDKGSIPDRFSAQQFSDYHSELNMSSLELGDSALYFCASATSGRSIDEQFFGPGTRLTVL.